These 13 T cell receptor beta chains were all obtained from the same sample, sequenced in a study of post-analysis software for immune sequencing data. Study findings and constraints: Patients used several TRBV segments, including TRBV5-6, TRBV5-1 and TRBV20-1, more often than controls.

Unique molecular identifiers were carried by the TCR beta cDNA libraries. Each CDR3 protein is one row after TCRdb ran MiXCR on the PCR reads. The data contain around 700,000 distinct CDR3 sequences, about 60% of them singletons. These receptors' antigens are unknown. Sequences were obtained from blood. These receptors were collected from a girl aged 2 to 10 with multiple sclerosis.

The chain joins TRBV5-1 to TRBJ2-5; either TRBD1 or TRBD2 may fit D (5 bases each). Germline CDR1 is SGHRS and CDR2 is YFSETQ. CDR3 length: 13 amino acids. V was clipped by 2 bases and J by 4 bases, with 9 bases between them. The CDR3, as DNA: TGCGCCAGCAGCTTTTCAGGGAGAGAGACCCAGTACTTC. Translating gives CASSFSGRETQYF.

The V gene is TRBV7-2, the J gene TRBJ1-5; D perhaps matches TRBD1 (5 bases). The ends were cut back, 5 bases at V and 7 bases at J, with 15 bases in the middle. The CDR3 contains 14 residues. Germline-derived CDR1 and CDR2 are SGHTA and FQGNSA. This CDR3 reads CASSQSPGPQPQHF. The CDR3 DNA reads TGTGCCAGCAGCCAATCCCCAGGGCCCCAGCCCCAGCATTTT.

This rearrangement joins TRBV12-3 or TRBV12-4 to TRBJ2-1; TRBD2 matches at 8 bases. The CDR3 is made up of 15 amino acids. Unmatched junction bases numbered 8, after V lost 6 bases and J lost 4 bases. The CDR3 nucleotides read TGTGCCAGCAGCCCACCGGGACTAGGGTACAATGAGCAGTTCTTC. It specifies CASSPPGLGYNEQFF.

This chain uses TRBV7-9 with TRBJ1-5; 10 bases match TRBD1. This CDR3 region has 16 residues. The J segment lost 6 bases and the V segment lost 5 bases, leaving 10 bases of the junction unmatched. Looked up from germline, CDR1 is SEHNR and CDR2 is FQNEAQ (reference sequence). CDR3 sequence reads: CASSLQRTGGSQPQHF. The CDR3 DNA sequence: TGTGCCAGCAGCCTCCAGAGGACAGGGGGGAGTCAGCCCCAGCATTTT.

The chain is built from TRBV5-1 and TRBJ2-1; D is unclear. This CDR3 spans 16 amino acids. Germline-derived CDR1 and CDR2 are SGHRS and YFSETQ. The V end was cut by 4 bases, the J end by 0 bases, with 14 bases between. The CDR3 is CASSAALMSSYNEQFF. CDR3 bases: TGCGCCAGCAGCGCGGCCTTGATGAGCTCCTACAATGAGCAGTTCTTC.

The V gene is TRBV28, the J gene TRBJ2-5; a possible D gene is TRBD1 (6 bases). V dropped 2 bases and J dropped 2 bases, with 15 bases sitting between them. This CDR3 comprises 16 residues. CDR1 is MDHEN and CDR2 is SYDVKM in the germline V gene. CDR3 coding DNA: TGTGCCAGCAGTTTAGGGGGCAGGGCCGAGCAAGAGACCCAGTACTTC. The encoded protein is CASSLGGRAEQETQYF.

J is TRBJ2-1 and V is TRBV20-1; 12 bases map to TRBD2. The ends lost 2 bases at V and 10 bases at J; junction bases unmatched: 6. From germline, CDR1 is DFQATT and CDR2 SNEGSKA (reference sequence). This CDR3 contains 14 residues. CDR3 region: CSARLAGGLEEQFF. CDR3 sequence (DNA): TGCAGTGCTAGACTAGCGGGAGGGCTGGAGGAGCAGTTCTTC.

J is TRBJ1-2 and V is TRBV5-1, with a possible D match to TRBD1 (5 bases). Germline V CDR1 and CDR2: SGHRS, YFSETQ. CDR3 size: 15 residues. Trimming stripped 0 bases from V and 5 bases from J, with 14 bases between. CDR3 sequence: CASSLAGTGTYGYTF. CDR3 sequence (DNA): TGCGCCAGCAGCTTGGCTGGGACCGGTACATATGGCTACACCTTC. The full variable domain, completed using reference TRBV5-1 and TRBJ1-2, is KAGVTQTPRYLIKTRGQQVTLSCSPISGHRSVSWYQQTPGQGLQFLFEYFSETQRNKGNFPGRFSGRQFSNSRSEMNVSTLELGDSALYLCASSLAGTGTYGYTFGSGTRLTVV.

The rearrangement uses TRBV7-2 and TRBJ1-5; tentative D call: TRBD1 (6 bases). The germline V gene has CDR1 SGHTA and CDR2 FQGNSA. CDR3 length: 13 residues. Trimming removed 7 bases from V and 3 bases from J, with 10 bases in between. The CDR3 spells CASTRTVNQPQHF. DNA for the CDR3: TGTGCCAGCACCCGGACAGTCAATCAGCCCCAGCATTTT.

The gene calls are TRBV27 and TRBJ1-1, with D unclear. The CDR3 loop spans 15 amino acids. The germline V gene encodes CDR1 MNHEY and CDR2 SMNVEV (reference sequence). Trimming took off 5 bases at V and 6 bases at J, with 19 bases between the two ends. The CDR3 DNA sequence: TGTGCCAGCAGTCGAGGTCTTCGGCAACGGGCTGAAGCTTTCTTT. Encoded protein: CASSRGLRQRAEAFF.

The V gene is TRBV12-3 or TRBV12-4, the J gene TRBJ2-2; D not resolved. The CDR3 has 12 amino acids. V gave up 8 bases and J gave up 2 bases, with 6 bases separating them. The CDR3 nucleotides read TGTGCCAGCGCATCAAACACCGGGGAGCTGTTTTTT. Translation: CASASNTGELFF.

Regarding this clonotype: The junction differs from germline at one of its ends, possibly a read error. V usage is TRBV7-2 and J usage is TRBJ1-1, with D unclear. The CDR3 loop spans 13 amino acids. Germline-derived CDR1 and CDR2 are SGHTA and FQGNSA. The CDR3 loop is CASCLVSPTEAFF. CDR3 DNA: TGTGCCAGCTGCTTAGTTTCCCCCACTGAAGCTTTCTTT.

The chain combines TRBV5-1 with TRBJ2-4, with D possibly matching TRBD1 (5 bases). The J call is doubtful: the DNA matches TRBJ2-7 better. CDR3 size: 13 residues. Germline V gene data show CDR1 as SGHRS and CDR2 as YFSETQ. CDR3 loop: CASSPPTEGEQYF. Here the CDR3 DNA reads TGCGCCAGCAGCCCTCCGACAGAAGGCGAGCAGTACTTC.